This T cell receptor beta chain was sequenced in a study of blood T cells in healthy people across ages. Study-wide results and caveats: Changes in expanded clonotypes were possibly confounded, as the CMV status of donors was unknown. Per million T cells, the diversity of TCR beta decreased roughly linearly as age advanced. Versus aged donors, long-lived donors had higher diversity and more naive CD4+ cells.

A J-beta primer mix and a sample-barcoded 5' primer were used in a second PCR of roughly 7 to 12 cycles. Each cDNA was tagged by a template-switch adaptor containing 12 random nucleotides. TCRdb re-analysed the 5' RACE reads in MiXCR, keeping a single row per CDR3 protein. Of about 830,000 distinct CDR3 sequences in the sample, around 62% were seen once. V was cut by 0 bases and J by 2 bases, with 12 bases left in between. Germline V gene lookup returns CDR1 SQVTM and CDR2 ANQGSEA. CDR3 length: 15 residues. This clonotype showed up just a few times. The target antigen is unknown. J is TRBJ2-3 and V is TRBV29-1; D uncertain. The sequenced material came from blood. The receptor's source is a man younger than 40 in good health. This CDR3 reads CSVEEGKGNTDTQYF. CDR3 DNA: TGCAGCGTTGAAGAAGGAAAGGGAAACACAGATACGCAGTATTTT.